The T cell receptor beta chain described here comes from a study of monozygotic twins with inflammatory bowel disease. General study results and limits: The co-twins with IBD showed lower TCRbeta diversity (inverse Simpson) than their healthy siblings. No detectable difference in repertoire similarity separated concordant from discordant twins, possibly as a result of limited power.

The CDR3 has 14 amino acids. From germline, CDR1 is MRHNA and CDR2 SNTAGT. For this clonotype: Antigen unknown.

TCRdb derives one entry per CDR3 protein from the 5' RACE reads, leaving out DNA. Its table records about 380,000 distinct CDR3 sequences. Sequencing was done on a sample of blood. This chain links TRBV6-4 with TRBJ2-3; TCRdb calls TRBD1, which cannot be checked without DNA. The TCR was taken from a human donor with ulcerative colitis or Crohn's disease, or a healthy co-twin of an affected twin (not recorded which). CDR3 protein: CASSRDLSTDTQYF.